A selection of T cell receptor beta chains follows, all from one sample in a study of HIV-infected patients and healthy controls. TCRdb itself ran the 5' RACE reads through MiXCR, one entry per CDR3 protein. The sample consists of about 64,000 distinct CDR3 sequences, 15% to 20% of them appearing once. Input material: CD4+ T cells from blood. All receptors derive from a human donor in good health. Each CDR3 is given with its conserved first and last residue. The order of the fields is V gene, clone size, J gene, D gene, CDR3 DNA, CDR3 protein. A D gene is named only where the DNA matches it firmly. The size entry is marked missing in some rows and otherwise reads once, few, many or a size class.

>TRBV12-3/TRBV12-4|few|TRBJ2-3|TRBD2
TGTGCCAGCAGTCCAGCGGGGAATACGCAGTATTTT
CASSPAGNTQYF
>TRBV20-1|-|TRBJ2-3|TRBD2
TGCAGCTTAACTAGCGGGGGCACAGATACGCAGTATTTT
CSLTSGGTDTQYF
>TRBV20-1|once|TRBJ2-3|TRBD1
TGCAGTGCTAGAGAGGGCAGGGGGCAGGGGGATACGCAGTATTTT
CSAREGRGQGDTQYF
>TRBV19|many|TRBJ1-5|-
TGTGCCAGTAGTTACAGGGTACGCGATCAGCCCCAGCATTTT
CASSYRVRDQPQHF
>TRBV12-3/TRBV12-4|-|TRBJ2-1|TRBD2
TGTGCCAGCAGTTTCGCGGGCGGGGGGGCGTATGAGCAGTTCTTC
CASSFAGGGAYEQFF
>TRBV3-1|many|TRBJ2-1|-
TGTGCCAGCAGCACCCGGACCCATTACAGTGAGCAGTTCTTC
CASSTRTHYSEQFF
>TRBV29-1|few|TRBJ2-3|-
TGCAGCGTTGTGTTGTCAGATACGCAGTATTTT
CSVVLSDTQYF
>TRBV10-3|-|TRBJ1-4|TRBD1
TGTGCCATCAGCGAACGGGACAGGGGAGATGAAAAACTGTTTTTT
CAISERDRGDEKLFF
>TRBV10-2|-|TRBJ2-5|TRBD2
TGCGCCAGCAGTGAAGGAATAGCGGGGGGGACCCAGTACTTC
CASSEGIAGGTQYF
>TRBV12-3/TRBV12-4|-|TRBJ1-4|TRBD1
TGTGCCAGCAGTTTACAGGGGGCAACTAATGAAAAACTGTTTTTT
CASSLQGATNEKLFF
>TRBV20-1|many|TRBJ2-5|-
TGCAGTGCCGGGGCTGGGGCGGGGCAAGAGACCCAGTACTTC
CSAGAGAGQETQYF
>TRBV7-2|-|TRBJ1-1|-
TGTGCCAGCAGCACCTTACGATCGAACACTGAAGCTTTCTTT
CASSTLRSNTEAFF
>TRBV6-5|-|TRBJ1-1|TRBD1
TGTGCCACGAAGACAGGGCGAATGAACACTGAAGCTTTCTTT
CATKTGRMNTEAFF
>TRBV10-2|-|TRBJ1-5|-
TGCGCCAGCAGTGAGTTTGGCAATCAGCCCCAGCATTTT
CASSEFGNQPQHF
>TRBV5-1|many|TRBJ1-1|TRBD1
TGCGCCAGCAGGTTACAGGGGCTTACTTCTGAAGCTTTCTTT
CASRLQGLTSEAFF
>TRBV20-1|-|TRBJ1-1|TRBD1
TGCAGTGCTAGAGAGGGAGGGGGACAGCCAAAGAACACTGAAGCTTTCTTT
CSAREGGGQPKNTEAFF
>TRBV5-8|-|TRBJ2-1|-
TGTGCCAGCAGCTGGAACCGGGACTCCGGGTTCTTC
CASSWNRDSGFF
>TRBV19|-|TRBJ2-3|TRBD1
TGTGCCAGTACTCAGGGGGCGCGGGATACGCAGTATTTT
CASTQGARDTQYF
>TRBV12-3/TRBV12-4|-|TRBJ2-5|TRBD2
TGTGCCAGCAGCCGATTAGCGGGGGGCGATGCGGCCCAGTACTTC
CASSRLAGGDAAQYF
>TRBV2|-|TRBJ1-1|TRBD1
TGTGCCAGCAGTGAAAGAGGGGGCGGGCGTCTAACTGAAGCTTTCTTT
CASSERGGGRLTEAFF
>TRBV12-3/TRBV12-4|-|TRBJ1-1|-
TGTGCCAGCAGTTCTGGGAGGTTTACTGAAGCTTTCTTT
CASSSGRFTEAFF
>TRBV7-9|many|TRBJ2-5|-
TGTGCCAGCAGCTCTAGAATTTTTCGGTCACTACAAGAGACCCAGTACTTC
CASSSRIFRSLQETQYF
>TRBV10-2|-|TRBJ1-1|-
TGCGCCAGCAGTGAGTGGTGGAACACTGAAGCTTTCTTT
CASSEWWNTEAFF
>TRBV6-5|many|TRBJ2-3|TRBD2
TGTGCCAGCAGTTACAAAGGGGAGGGTACAGATACGCAGTATTTT
CASSYKGEGTDTQYF
>TRBV2|many|TRBJ1-2|-
TGTGCCAGTACGGACATCATCGGCTTCTATGGCTACACCTTC
CASTDIIGFYGYTF
>TRBV5-4|few|TRBJ2-7|-
TGTGCCAGCAGGATAACAGGGAGCAAGTACGAGCAGTACTTC
CASRITGSKYEQYF
>TRBV6-5|many|TRBJ2-3|TRBD2
TGTGCCAGCAGCTTAGCGGGAGGGCCAAATACGCAGTATTTT
CASSLAGGPNTQYF
>TRBV10-3|-|TRBJ2-3|-
TGTGCCATCAGTGCAAATGGCGGGCAGTCCGATACGCAGTATTTT
CAISANGGQSDTQYF
>TRBV6-1|few|TRBJ1-4|TRBD1
TGTGCCGGACGGGACAGGGGCCAGGAAAAACTGTTTTTT
CAGRDRGQEKLFF
>TRBV14|many|TRBJ2-3|TRBD1
TGTGCCAGCAGCCCACAGGGGGCGGGTCACACGGATACGCAGTATTTT
CASSPQGAGHTDTQYF
>TRBV7-2|many|TRBJ1-4|TRBD1
TGTGCCAGCAGCTTGATGGGACAGGGTAGTGAAAAACTGTTTTTT
CASSLMGQGSEKLFF
>TRBV3-1|many|TRBJ1-2|-
TGTGCCAGCAGCCAAGGTGGGGGCGACTATGGCTACACCTTC
CASSQGGGDYGYTF
>TRBV11-2|once|TRBJ1-1|-
TGTGCCAGCACCCCCTCAGGGGCGAACACTGAAGCTTTCTTT
CASTPSGANTEAFF
>TRBV20-1|-|TRBJ2-3|TRBD1
TGCAGTGCTAGAGATACCGGGACAGGGGGCACAGATACGCAGTATTTT
CSARDTGTGGTDTQYF
>TRBV7-2|few|TRBJ1-5|-
TGTGCCAGCAGCTTAGAAGCCGTTAAGGCTCAGGGTCAGCCCCAGCATTTT
CASSLEAVKAQGQPQHF
>TRBV6-5|-|TRBJ2-2|-
TGTGCCAGCAGAACTAGGGGACCCGGGGAGCTGTTTTTT
CASRTRGPGELFF
>TRBV20-1|-|TRBJ2-7|TRBD2
TGCAGTGCCCTTGCTAGCGGGAGTTCCGAGCAGTACTTC
CSALASGSSEQYF
>TRBV7-3|-|TRBJ1-5|-
TGTGCCAGCAGCCAAGGTGGGGGGGCCCATCAGCCCCAGCATTTT
CASSQGGGAHQPQHF
>TRBV12-3/TRBV12-4|few|TRBJ2-4|TRBD1
TGTGCCAGCAGTTTGCCGGGACAGCGAGCCAAAAACATTCAGTACTTC
CASSLPGQRAKNIQYF
>TRBV2|many|TRBJ2-2|TRBD2
TGTGCCAGCAGTGAAGATGTTAGCGGGAAGTTTTTT
CASSEDVSGKFF
>TRBV30|-|TRBJ1-5|TRBD1
TGTGCCTGGAGCGCGGACAGGGCTCAGCCCCAGCATTTT
CAWSADRAQPQHF
>TRBV30|few|TRBJ2-2|-
TGTGCCTGGAGTGTCGCCAGGAACACCGGGGAGCTGTTTTTT
CAWSVARNTGELFF
>TRBV11-2|many|TRBJ1-6|-
TGTGCCAGCAGCTTATCTCCGGCAGGGACCAATTCACCCCTCCACTTT
CASSLSPAGTNSPLHF
>TRBV7-8|many|TRBJ2-7|-
TGTGCCAGCAGCTATGGGATTGGTGCCGAGCAGTACTTC
CASSYGIGAEQYF
>TRBV6-6|-|TRBJ1-1|TRBD1
TGTGCCAGCAGGTCTACAGGGGGAAACACTGAAGCTTTCTTT
CASRSTGGNTEAFF
>TRBV2|few|TRBJ2-5|-
TGTGCCAGCACCCTGGTCGTGGAGACCCAGTACTTC
CASTLVVETQYF
>TRBV12-3/TRBV12-4|many|TRBJ2-1|-
TGTGCCAGCAGTCGGGGGATTACCTACAATGAGCAGTTCTTC
CASSRGITYNEQFF
>TRBV5-1|many|TRBJ2-3|-
TGCGCCAGCAGCTTTGGGGGGCCACACGATACGCAGTATTTT
CASSFGGPHDTQYF
>TRBV10-1|many|TRBJ2-1|TRBD2
TGCGCCAGCAACATGACTAGCGGGGGGGAACATGAGGGTGAGCAGTTCTTC
CASNMTSGGEHEGEQFF
>TRBV9|few|TRBJ1-3|-
TGTGCCAGCAGCGTAGAATCGGGCGAGGAAAGTCGGTGGGGAAACACCATATATTTT
CASSVESGEESRWGNTIYF
>TRBV11-3|many|TRBJ2-3|-
TGTGCCAGCAGCTTGGAGGGGGATGGCACAGATACGCAGTATTTT
CASSLEGDGTDTQYF
>TRBV7-2|many|TRBJ2-2|TRBD1
TGTGCCAGCAGCAGGACAGGGGCCGGGGAGCTGTTTTTT
CASSRTGAGELFF
>TRBV5-1|-|TRBJ1-2|-
TGCGCCAGCAGCTTGGCCCTAAACTGGGGATATGGCTACACCTTC
CASSLALNWGYGYTF
>TRBV12-3/TRBV12-4|many|TRBJ1-1|TRBD1
TGTGCCAGCAATCGGGACAGGGAGGGCACTGAAGCTTTCTTT
CASNRDREGTEAFF
>TRBV5-4|-|TRBJ2-7|TRBD1
TGTGCCAGCAGCCAAATGACAGGGTCCTACGAGCAGTACTTC
CASSQMTGSYEQYF